This T cell receptor beta chain emerged from a study of tumour-infiltrating T cells in Burkitt lymphoma. On the study more broadly: Survival, overall and progression-free, tracked with productive clonality.

Repertoires were generated with immunoSEQ multiplex PCR, while TCRdb's copy carries only in-frame clones and drops some. The sample contains 7,000 or so clones, approximately 17% of which appear only once. Input material: tumor tissue. The clonotype was recovered from a human donor with diffuse large B-cell lymphoma.

Written as DNA, the CDR3 is TGTGCCAGTAGTCGGACTAGCGACGAGCAGTACTTC. Translated, it gives CASSRTSDEQYF. The chain has TRBV19 and TRBJ2-7; 9 bases fit TRBD2. V dropped 5 bases and J dropped 5; count of bases not matched to a gene: 1. This CDR3 has 12 residues. Germline V gives CDR1 LNHDA, CDR2 SQIVND (reference sequence).